This T cell receptor (beta chain) was identified during a study of shared clonotypes between healthy human individuals (dated by TCRdb to 2018 to 2021). At the level of the whole study: The cohort comprised a couple of women and three men aged 18 to 49 years. To estimate repertoire size and how much clonotype sharing occurs between individuals, the study deeply sequenced the blood TCR repertoires of five or six healthy adults. Between about 0.94 and 10 billion PBMCs per donor were obtained by leukapheresis. To increase sequencing depth and limit assay-specific biases, TCR repertoire library preparation and sequencing were carried out by different laboratories using diverse techniques. For each donor, three plates each were used for CD4 naive and CD4 memory, two plates were used for CD8 naive, and one plate was used for CD8 memory. What the research found in general, with its limitations: Naive subsets generally had larger estimated clonotype richness than memory subsets did. Because the study included a small number of donors, the genetic and exposure-history diversity represented was limited. Pairwise subsampling led to the expectation that sequencing depth would affect the degree of clonotype sharing among donors. Even with the large sequencing depth, rarefaction of the sorted-subset datasets indicated that sequencing was incomplete. Higher generation probabilities were observed for clonotypes shared by all four sorted-subset donors than for non-shared clonotypes. Sampling was restricted to blood, and TCR repertoires in tissue are likely to differ from TCR repertoires in blood. Around 5.4% of naive CD4, 3.5% of naive CD8, around 2.3% of memory CD4, and approximately 0.39% of memory CD8 clonotypes were shared across several donors.

The germline V gene encodes CDR1 SGHVS and CDR2 FNYEAQ. At the junction V is shortened by 0 bases and J by 4 bases; bases outside the gene matches: 7. Including cysteine and phenylalanine, the CDR3 has 17 amino acids. Here the CDR3 DNA is all that survives: 51 bases in frame from base 1. This clone was detected once. Its antigen is unknown. Base quality data are lacking; no much larger clone is found one base away. TCR CDR3 regions were amplified from genomic DNA by multiplex PCR using the deep immunoSEQ assay. Extracted genomic DNA from each cell subset was spread evenly across all wells of several immunoSEQ 96-well plates, with each plate serving as a replicate. For sorted subsets, 150 to 200 ng genomic DNA, equal to tens of thousands of T cell genomes, was loaded into each replicate PCR. Purified libraries were measured with a Qubit 3.0 fluorometer, size-checked on a Bioanalyzer 2100, and measured again with the KAPA Library Quantification kit. Every immunoSEQ 96-well plate was sequenced on a dedicated single-read 150-cycle Illumina NextSeq 550 flow cell. The study's processing was this. Because the immunoSEQ output held only junctional sequences and lacked quality scores, the filtering could not match the filtering applied to full-length reads. To assign V/J genes and CDR3, sequences were annotated against IMGT germline references using PyIR, a Python wrapper for IgBLAST v1.9. Any read was removed if the V/J assignment was weak (E-value above 1e-6), the CDR3 was missing, or the read contained stop codons, out-of-frame junctions, or ambiguous translated residues. V3J clonotypes were defined by identical inferred V gene, J gene, and CDR3 amino acid sequence. The percentage overlap between two repertoires was calculated by dividing the number of shared unique clonotypes by the size of the smaller repertoire. Repertoire richness was assessed with RTK rarefaction, the Chao1 estimator, and Recon v2.1 estimates of unobserved clonotypes. Generation probabilities were computed with OLGA for all TCRbeta clonotypes obtained by the gDNA method from four donors. In TCRdb, the immuneACCESS table is reduced to in-frame sequences with V and J assigned. These tables do not hold every clone; where another copy was compared, an unresolved V gene accounts for under half, and the others remain unexplained. V and J calls and clone size come straight from that table; D and trimming were deduced from the DNA. In all, the sample holds 400,000 or so clones, and approximately 97% of those were seen once. Around 0.3% of the sample belongs to the ten largest clones.

Healthy HIV-negative adults with no recently reported acute infections or vaccinations were included as donors. Every donor was a Caucasian adult residing in Nashville, Tennessee, USA. CD8 memory samples were composed of magnetically selected CD45RO+ cells combined with CCR7-negative CD45RA+ effector memory (TemRA) cells. After blood collection by leukapheresis, PBMCs were isolated using Ficoll-Histopaque density gradient centrifugation and then cryopreserved in the vapor phase of liquid nitrogen. Purity and quantity of every magnetically sorted T cell population were checked by analytical flow cytometry. Genomic DNA was isolated from every sorted fraction and measured by UV absorbance on a Nanodrop 2000c.

The chain couples TRBV7-6 to TRBJ2-7, and 12 junctional nucleotides match TRBD2. Input material: memory CD8+ T cells sorted from blood. According to the study, the label for this sample's cell subset or site signals: CD45RO+ cells pooled with CCR7-negative TemRA cells. This sequence was found in a young man in good health. The DNA sequence is TGTGCCAGCAGCTTAGCCAGTGGACTAGCGGGAACTTACGAGCAGTACTTC. Its translation is CASSLASGLAGTYEQYF.